The 19 T cell receptor beta chains in this list originate from one sample, sequenced in a study of CD8 T cells in Susac syndrome. Reverse transcription used roughly 0.45 to 1 ug RNA and random hexamers. MiXCR was run by TCRdb on the immunoSEQ multiplex PCR reads, yielding one entry per CDR3 protein. Among approximately 280,000 distinct CDR3 sequences, approximately 85% were seen once, and the ten largest hold 0.095% to 0.14%. Source material: CD8+ T cells from PBMCs. These TCRs come from a human donor with multiple sclerosis.

The rearrangement uses TRBV9 and TRBJ2-1; D unclear. The CDR3 covers 13 residues. Trimming took off 0 bases at V and 6 bases at J, with 7 bases between the two ends. Germline CDR1 reads SGDLS; CDR2 reads YYNGEE. The CDR3 loop is CASSVDGTNEQFF. CDR3 in DNA: TGTGCCAGCAGCGTAGACGGTACCAATGAGCAGTTCTTC.

CDR3 amino acids: CASSYSGQAPYNEQFF. CDR3 nucleotide sequence: TGTGCCAGCAGTTACTCAGGACAGGCCCCCTACAATGAGCAGTTCTTC. The J gene is TRBJ2-1, the V gene TRBV6-2 or TRBV6-3; 7 bases map to TRBD1. CDR1 MNHEY and CDR2 SVGEGT come from the germline V gene. V dropped 0 bases and J dropped 2; count of bases not matched to a gene: 4. The CDR3 is made up of 16 amino acids.

This clonotype was detected a few times. The chain couples TRBV6-1 to TRBJ2-5; D might be TRBD1 (6 bases). The germline CDR1 and CDR2 sequences are MNHNS and SASEGT. The CDR3 has 14 residues. Trimming took 6 bases from V and 3 from J, leaving 14 bases between them. For the CDR3, the DNA is TGTGCCAGCAGCTCCACAGGGTGGGAAGAGACCCAGTACTTC. It translates to CASSSTGWEETQYF.

This chain uses TRBV4-1 with TRBJ1-1; 9 positions match TRBD1. The CDR3 is 17 amino acids. CDR1 and CDR2 from the germline V gene are MGHRA and YSYEKL. The J segment lost 5 bases and the V segment lost 7 bases, leaving 17 bases of the junction unmatched. The DNA of the CDR3 is TGCGCCAGCACTTTCCCGGGACAGGGAAGCTCAAAGACTGAAGCTTTCTTT. It translates to CASTFPGQGSSKTEAFF.

In its sample, this clonotype was seen a few times. The chain couples TRBV6-1 to TRBJ2-1, with D perhaps matching TRBD1 or TRBD2 (6 bases each). The CDR3 covers 13 residues. Per the germline V gene, CDR1 is MNHNS and CDR2 is SASEGT. The ends were cut back, 5 bases at V and 10 bases at J, with 15 bases in the middle. Here the CDR3 DNA reads TGTGCCAGCAGTCTTAGGGGGGTAAACGAGCAGTTCTTC. The encoded protein is CASSLRGVNEQFF.

The count of this clonotype is one. The rearrangement joins TRBV7-9 to TRBJ2-7; TRBD2 might be the D (7 bases). V lost 1 base and J 2 bases, leaving 15 bases between the germline ends. This CDR3 spans 16 amino acids. Germline V gene sequence: CDR1 SEHNR, CDR2 FQNEAQ (reference sequence). The CDR3 coding sequence is TGTGCCAGCAGCTTAGACCAGGGGAGGGCTACCTACGAGCAGTACTTC. Translating gives CASSLDQGRATYEQYF.

The chain links TRBV20-1 to TRBJ1-5; 9 bases line up with TRBD1. The CDR3 runs 17 residues. Germline CDR1 DFQATT, CDR2 SNEGSKA (reference sequence). V shed 1 base and J 0 bases; nucleotides not matched to a gene: 7. In DNA, the CDR3 is TGCAGTGCTAGAGTCGGGGGACAGGGATATAGCAATCAGCCCCAGCATTTT. Residues: CSARVGGQGYSNQPQHF.

V is TRBV19 and J is TRBJ1-1; D is uncertain. This CDR3 region has 13 residues. Germline V gene lookup returns CDR1 LNHDA and CDR2 SQIVND (reference sequence). V shed 6 bases and J shed 6 bases, with 14 bases lying between them. In nucleotides, the CDR3 is TGTGCCAGTAGACGCGCACTGGTTTCTGAAGCTTTCTTT. It encodes CASRRALVSEAFF. Drawing the rest from reference TRBV19 and TRBJ1-1, the complete variable domain is DGGITQSPKYLFRKEGQNVTLSCEQNLNHDAMYWYRQDPGQGLRLIYYSQIVNDFQKGDIAEGYSVSREKKESFPLTVTSAQKNPTAFYLCASRRALVSEAFFGQGTRLTVV.

The chain has TRBV21-1 and TRBJ2-3; TRBD2, the table's D call, lacks a check against the DNA. TRBV21-1 is noted as a pseudogene. This CDR3 contains 17 residues. CDR3 nucleotides: TGTGCCAGCAGCAAAGGTAGCGGCACCTCTAGCACAGATACGCAGTATTTT. Translated, it gives CASSKGSGTSSTDTQYF.

DNA for the CDR3: TGTGCCAGCAGGACGACAGGGGAAGGGTATGGCTACACCTTC. It yields the protein CASRTTGEGYGYTF. The V and J genes are TRBV28 and TRBJ1-2; TRBD1 matches at 8 bases. The V segment lost 6 bases and the J segment 5 bases; nucleotides outside the gene matches: 8. This CDR3 has 14 residues. Germline V gives CDR1 MDHEN, CDR2 SYDVKM.

This clonotype was found a few times. The gene calls are TRBV29-1 and TRBJ1-2; D may be TRBD1 (6 bases). V dropped 0 bases and J dropped 2 bases, with 19 bases sitting between them. The CDR3 runs 17 residues. Germline loops: CDR1 SQVTM, CDR2 ANQGSEA. Here the CDR3 DNA reads TGCAGCGTTGAAGATAGCTGGGGCAGGGGCACAAACTATGGCTACACCTTC. Protein product: CSVEDSWGRGTNYGYTF.

J is TRBJ2-2 and V is TRBV4-1, with TRBD2 as a possible D gene (6 bases). From germline, CDR1 is MGHRA and CDR2 YSYEKL. This CDR3 comprises 17 residues. The germline V and J ends were trimmed by 0 bases and 3 bases, with 14 bases remaining between them. The CDR3: CASSQDSGVWDTGELFF. The CDR3 DNA is TGCGCCAGCAGCCAAGATTCGGGAGTATGGGACACCGGGGAGCTGTTTTTT.

J is TRBJ2-5 and V is TRBV6-5; D possibly corresponds to TRBD2 (5 bases). The CDR3 is 17 residues long. The V end was cut by 0 bases, the J end by 5 bases, with 19 bases between. Germline V gene sequence: CDR1 MNHEY, CDR2 SVGAGI. CDR3 residues: CASSYSISSGSGETQYF. The CDR3 region has the DNA TGTGCCAGCAGTTACTCTATTAGTTCCGGCTCGGGGGAGACCCAGTACTTC.

The chain combines TRBV3-1 with TRBJ1-5; D is unclear. This CDR3 comprises 17 residues. CDR1 is LGHDT and CDR2 is YNNKEL in the germline V gene (reference sequence). V lost 3 bases and J lost 2, with 17 bases in between. This CDR3 is CASSQDRWPDGNQPQHF. The CDR3 DNA reads TGTGCCAGCAGCCAGGATAGGTGGCCAGACGGCAATCAGCCCCAGCATTTT.

The chain is built from TRBV19 and TRBJ2-7, with D perhaps TRBD1 or TRBD2 (6 bases each). The CDR3 spans 16 residues. CDR1 is LNHDA, CDR2 SQIVND, per germline (reference sequence). V lost 9 bases and J lost 6, with 27 bases in between. The CDR3 is CASHPTGGGTGGEQYF. The CDR3, as DNA: TGTGCCAGCCACCCGACAGGAGGCGGTACCGGGGGCGAGCAGTACTTC. Supplemented by reference TRBV19 and TRBJ2-7, the full variable domain reads DGGITQSPKYLFRKEGQNVTLSCEQNLNHDAMYWYRQDPGQGLRLIYYSQIVNDFQKGDIAEGYSVSREKKESFPLTVTSAQKNPTAFYLCASHPTGGGTGGEQYFGPGTRLTVT.

This rearrangement joins TRBV29-1 to TRBJ1-2; D is unresolved. The CDR3 is 12 residues long. Germline V gene data show CDR1 as SQVTM and CDR2 as ANQGSEA. V was pared by 1 base and J by 4 bases, with 7 bases between. This chain's CDR3 is CSVEGQSYGYTF. As DNA, the CDR3 is TGCAGCGTTGAAGGGCAGTCCTATGGCTACACCTTC.

In DNA form, the CDR3 reads TGTGCCAGCAGCTTGAAGAGGGTCCCAGAGACCCAGTACTTC. Its translation: CASSLKRVPETQYF. The chain has TRBV7-9 and TRBJ2-5, with D possibly matching TRBD2 (5 bases). This CDR3 contains 14 residues. V was shortened by 3 bases and J by 4 bases, with 12 bases between the two germline ends. Germline values: CDR1 SEHNR, CDR2 FQNEAQ (reference sequence).

This chain connects TRBV28 to TRBJ1-5, with D possibly TRBD1 on 5 matching bases. Germline assignment: CDR1 MDHEN and CDR2 SYDVKM. The CDR3 has 17 amino acids. Deletions cut 6 bases from V and 4 bases from J, with 22 bases between. Here the CDR3 DNA reads TGTGCCAGCAGACCGATAACAGGCAGGGTAAAGAATCAGCCCCAGCATTTT. This encodes CASRPITGRVKNQPQHF.

The V call is TRBV27, the J call TRBJ2-1, with D perhaps matching TRBD2 (6 bases). The V gene lost 4 bases and the J gene lost 4 bases, with 17 bases spanning the gap. The CDR3 consists of 16 residues. Looked up from germline, CDR1 is MNHEY and CDR2 is SMNVEV (reference sequence). This CDR3 is CASSSGLPTLYNEQFF. The CDR3 coding sequence is TGTGCCAGCAGTTCGGGACTGCCCACTTTGTACAATGAGCAGTTCTTC.